Listed here are 5 T cell receptor beta chains from one sample, sequenced in a study of low-dose radiotherapy and immunotherapy resistance in tumors. Time point reported: after trial treatment. The treatment denotes: LDRT plus nivolumab, ipilimumab, low-dose cyclophosphamide and aspirin (RACIN trial). Gene-specific TRAV and TRBV primers were used for first-strand cDNA, covering alpha and beta chains. Amplification of TCRs used a constant-region primer and V-primer adapter for around 20 PCR cycles. TCRdb redid the calling of the reads with MiXCR, one entry per CDR3 protein. The table records about 30,000 distinct CDR3 sequences, around 47% of them present only once. Source: PBMCs, taken after low-dose radiotherapy plus immunotherapy. All receptors come from a male donor with gallbladder cancer.

In regard to this clonotype: This likely stems from a read error, as it lies one base from a far larger clone. The rearrangement uses TRBV5-3 and TRBJ2-1; D assignment may be TRBD1 or TRBD2 (7 bases each). TRBV5-3 is classed as an ORF, of uncertain function. This CDR3 is 13 amino acids long. The CDR3 region has the DNA TGTGCCAGAAGCGTAAGGTACAGGGGAGGGATGATCTTC. This codes for CARSVRYRGGMIF.

The chain couples TRBV28 to TRBJ1-2; 7 bases agree with TRBD1. The germline gives CDR1 MDHEN, CDR2 SYDVKM. V lost 6 bases to trimming and J lost 4 bases; unmatched junction nucleotides: 11. The CDR3 spans 15 residues. CDR3 bases: TGTGCCAGCAGCCCCGGAGGGGGCGGGAGCTATGGCTACACCTTC. It specifies CASSPGGGGSYGYTF.

The CDR3 DNA sequence: TGTGCCTGCTGGGGGAACACCGGGGAGCTGTTTTTT. Its protein product is CACWGNTGELFF. The V and J genes are TRBV27 and TRBJ2-2, with D unclear. From germline, CDR1 is MNHEY and CDR2 SMNVEV (reference sequence). V was clipped by 11 bases and J by 1 base, with 8 bases between them. The CDR3 runs to 12 residues.

The gene calls are TRBV28 and TRBJ1-5; maybe TRBD1 (5 bases). V lost 8 bases, J lost 7 bases, and 18 bases lay in between. CDR3 length: 14 residues. Germline V lookup: CDR1 MDHEN, CDR2 SYDVKM. CDR3 sequence (DNA): TGTGCCAGCCGTGGGCAGGGTTTGGGGCAGCCCCAGCATTTT. This gives the protein CASRGQGLGQPQHF.

This clonotype has a handful of counts. A far larger clone is off by one base, so a read error is likely. The CDR3 coding sequence is TGCGCCAGCAGCCCGGGGGCGTATGGGGAGAGCTCCTACAATGAGCAGTACTTC. It encodes CASSPGAYGESSYNEQYF. The rearrangement joins TRBV5-1 to TRBJ2-7; either TRBD1 or TRBD2 may fit D (6 bases each). This CDR3 has 18 amino acids. Looked up from germline, CDR1 is SGHRS and CDR2 is YFSETQ. Trimming stripped 4 bases from V and 7 bases from J, with 30 bases between.